The T cell receptor beta chain described here comes from a study of human T cells and chemical hapten exposure. There are 15 residues in the CDR3. J lost 3 bases, V lost 3 bases, and 7 bases had no gene match. The V gene's germline CDR1 is SGHRS and CDR2 YFSETQ. Single cDNA molecules in the library carried unique molecular identifiers attached during preparation. TCRdb reprocessed the 5' RACE reads via MiXCR and lists one record per CDR3 protein. The sample holds about 120,000 distinct CDR3 sequences; more than 15% are singletons and the top ten take about 3%. This clonotype appeared a few times. Researchers extracted total RNA from unfractionated whole blood.

The chain has TRBV5-1 and TRBJ2-3, with TRBD1 matching 7 bases. This receptor was identified in a human donor in good health. CDR3 DNA sequence: TGCGCCAGCAGCTCTGGGACAGAAATTACAGATACGCAGTATTTT. Translated, it gives CASSSGTEITDTQYF.